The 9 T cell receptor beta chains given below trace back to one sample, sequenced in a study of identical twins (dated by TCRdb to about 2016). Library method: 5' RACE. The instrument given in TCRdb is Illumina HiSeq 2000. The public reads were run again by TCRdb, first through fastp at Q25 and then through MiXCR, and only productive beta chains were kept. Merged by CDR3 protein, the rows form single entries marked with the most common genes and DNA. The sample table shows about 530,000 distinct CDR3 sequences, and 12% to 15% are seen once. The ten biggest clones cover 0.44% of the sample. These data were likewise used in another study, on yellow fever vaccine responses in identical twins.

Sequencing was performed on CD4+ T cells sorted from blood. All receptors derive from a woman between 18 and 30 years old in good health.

CDR3 DNA: TGTGCCAGCAGCCAAGATATGCGGGGAACCTACAATGAGCAGTTCTTC. This translates into CASSQDMRGTYNEQFF. This chain links TRBV3-1 with TRBJ2-1, with a possible D match to TRBD2 (6 bases). Trimming pared 0 bases from V and 2 bases from J, leaving 11 bases between. The V gene's germline CDR1 is LGHDT and CDR2 YNNKEL (reference sequence). This CDR3 comprises 16 residues.

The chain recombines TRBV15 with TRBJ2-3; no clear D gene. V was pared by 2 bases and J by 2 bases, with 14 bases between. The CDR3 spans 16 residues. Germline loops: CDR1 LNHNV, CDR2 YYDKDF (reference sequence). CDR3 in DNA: TGTGCCACCAGCAGACCAAATTTGGTCCTCACAGATACGCAGTATTTT. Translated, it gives CATSRPNLVLTDTQYF.

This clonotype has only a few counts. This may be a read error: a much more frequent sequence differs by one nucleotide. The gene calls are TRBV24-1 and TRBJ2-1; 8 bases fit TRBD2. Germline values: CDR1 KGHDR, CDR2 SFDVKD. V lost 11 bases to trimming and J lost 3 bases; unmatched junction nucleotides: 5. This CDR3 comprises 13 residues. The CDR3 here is CASGGTNYNEQFF. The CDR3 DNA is TGTGCCAGCGGGGGGACAAACTACAATGAGCAGTTCTTC.

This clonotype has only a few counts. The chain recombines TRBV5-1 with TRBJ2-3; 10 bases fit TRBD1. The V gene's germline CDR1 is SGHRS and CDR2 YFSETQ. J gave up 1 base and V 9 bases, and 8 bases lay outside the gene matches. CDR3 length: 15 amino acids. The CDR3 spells CATTPGQGGTDTQYF. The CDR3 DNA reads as TGCGCCACCACCCCTGGACAGGGGGGCACAGATACGCAGTATTTT.

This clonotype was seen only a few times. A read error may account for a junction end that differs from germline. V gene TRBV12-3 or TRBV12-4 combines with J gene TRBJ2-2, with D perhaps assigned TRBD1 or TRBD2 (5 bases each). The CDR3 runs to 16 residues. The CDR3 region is CASSLGPGRNTGELFF. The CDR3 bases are TGTGCCAGCAGCTTAGGCCCGGGGCGGAACACCGGGGAGCTGTTTTTT.

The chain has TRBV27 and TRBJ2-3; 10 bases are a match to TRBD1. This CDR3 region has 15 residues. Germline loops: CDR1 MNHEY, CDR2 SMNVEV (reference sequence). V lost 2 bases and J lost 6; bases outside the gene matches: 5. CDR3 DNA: TGTGCCAGCAGTTTAGCGACAGGGGGCCTGGATACGCAGTATTTT. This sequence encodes CASSLATGGLDTQYF.

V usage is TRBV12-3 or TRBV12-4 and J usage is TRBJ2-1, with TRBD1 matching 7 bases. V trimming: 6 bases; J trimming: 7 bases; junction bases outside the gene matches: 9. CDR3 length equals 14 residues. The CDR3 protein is CASSTAIQGNEQFF. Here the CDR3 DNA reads TGTGCCAGCAGCACCGCTATACAGGGGAATGAGCAGTTCTTC.

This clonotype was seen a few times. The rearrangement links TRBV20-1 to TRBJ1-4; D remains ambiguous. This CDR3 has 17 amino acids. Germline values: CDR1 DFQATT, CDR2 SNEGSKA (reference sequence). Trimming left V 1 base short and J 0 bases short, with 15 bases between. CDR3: CSARVSGRRTTNEKLFF. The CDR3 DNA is TGCAGTGCTAGAGTGAGCGGGAGACGTACAACTAATGAAAAACTGTTTTTT.

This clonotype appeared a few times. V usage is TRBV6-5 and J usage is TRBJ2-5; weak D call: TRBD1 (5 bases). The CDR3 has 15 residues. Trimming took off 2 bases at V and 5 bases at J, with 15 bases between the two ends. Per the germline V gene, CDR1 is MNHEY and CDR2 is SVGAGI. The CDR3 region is CASSYPSTGRETQYF. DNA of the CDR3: TGTGCCAGCAGTTACCCCTCCACAGGCCGTGAGACCCAGTACTTC.